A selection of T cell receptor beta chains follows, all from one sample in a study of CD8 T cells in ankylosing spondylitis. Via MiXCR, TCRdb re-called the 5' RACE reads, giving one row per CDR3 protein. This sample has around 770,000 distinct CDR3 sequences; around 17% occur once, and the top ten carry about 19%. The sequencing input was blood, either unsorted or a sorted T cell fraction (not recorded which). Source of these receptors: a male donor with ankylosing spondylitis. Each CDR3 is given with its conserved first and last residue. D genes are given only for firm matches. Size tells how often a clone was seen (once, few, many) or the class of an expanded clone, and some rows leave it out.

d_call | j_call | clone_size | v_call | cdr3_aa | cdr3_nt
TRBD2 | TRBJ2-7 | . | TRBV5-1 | CASSPRLAGVEYEQYF | TGCGCCAGCAGCCCCCGACTAGCGGGAGTTGAGTACGAGCAGTACTTC
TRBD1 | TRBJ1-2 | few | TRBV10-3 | CAIRGTENYGYTF | TGTGCCATCAGAGGGACAGAGAACTATGGCTACACCTTC
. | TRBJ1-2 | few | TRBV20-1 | CSANRRYGYTF | TGCAGTGCTAACAGGCGTTATGGCTACACCTTC
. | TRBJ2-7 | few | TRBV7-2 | CASSLGGQGVTYEQYF | TGTGCCAGCAGCTTAGGAGGGCAGGGCGTGACCTACGAGCAGTACTTC
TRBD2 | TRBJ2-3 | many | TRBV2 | CASSASGGGADTQYF | TGTGCCAGCAGTGCAAGCGGGGGAGGTGCAGATACGCAGTATTTT
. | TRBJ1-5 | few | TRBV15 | CATGRDTDQPQHF | TGTGCCACCGGCCGGGACACAGATCAGCCCCAGCATTTT
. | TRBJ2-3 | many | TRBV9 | CASSDPGGTDTQYF | TGTGCCAGCAGCGACCCGGGGGGCACAGATACGCAGTATTTT
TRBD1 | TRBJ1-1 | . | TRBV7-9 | CASSLGQGRGTEAFF | TGTGCCAGCAGCTTGGGACAGGGTCGAGGCACTGAAGCTTTCTTT
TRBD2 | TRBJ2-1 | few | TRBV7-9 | CASSLSLAGHNEQFF | TGTGCCAGCAGCTTAAGTCTAGCGGGGCACAATGAGCAGTTCTTC
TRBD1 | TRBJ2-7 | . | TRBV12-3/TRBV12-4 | CASGTGHRYEQYF | TGTGCCAGCGGGACAGGGCATCGGTACGAGCAGTACTTC
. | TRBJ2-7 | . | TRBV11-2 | CASSIPGARGEQYF | TGTGCCAGCAGCATCCCCGGCGCCAGGGGAGAGCAGTACTTC
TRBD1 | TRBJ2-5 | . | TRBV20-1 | CSARKQGNQETQYF | TGCAGTGCTAGAAAACAGGGGAACCAAGAGACCCAGTACTTC
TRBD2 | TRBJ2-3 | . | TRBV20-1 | CSARSLILAGGFPDTQYF | TGCAGTGCTAGATCTCTCATCCTAGCGGGGGGGTTTCCAGATACGCAGTATTTT
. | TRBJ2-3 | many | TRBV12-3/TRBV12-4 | CASRYTSFDTQYF | TGTGCCAGCAGATACACTAGCTTTGATACGCAGTATTTT
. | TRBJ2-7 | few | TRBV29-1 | CSVVEGTYEQYF | TGCAGCGTTGTGGAGGGCACCTACGAGCAGTACTTC
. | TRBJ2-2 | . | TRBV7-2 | CASSSPRRTNTGELFF | TGTGCCAGCAGCTCCCCCCGCAGGACGAACACCGGGGAGCTGTTTTTT
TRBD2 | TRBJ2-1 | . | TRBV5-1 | CASSYDLAGVYNEQFF | TGCGCCAGCAGCTATGACCTAGCGGGGGTATACAATGAGCAGTTCTTC
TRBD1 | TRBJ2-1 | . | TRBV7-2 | CASSLTGGGRVLNEQFF | TGTGCCAGCAGCTTAACAGGGGGCGGTAGGGTCCTTAATGAGCAGTTCTTC
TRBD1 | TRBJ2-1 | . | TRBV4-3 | CASSQIPGTGDNEQFF | TGCGCCAGCAGCCAGATACCCGGGACAGGAGACAATGAGCAGTTCTTC
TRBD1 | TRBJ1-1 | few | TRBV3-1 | CASSQEGQGTEAFF | TGTGCCAGCAGCCAAGAGGGACAGGGAACTGAAGCTTTCTTT
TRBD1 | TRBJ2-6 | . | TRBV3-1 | CASSQDLGRGTSGANVLTF | TGTGCCAGCAGCCAAGATTTGGGCAGGGGGACCTCTGGGGCCAACGTCCTGACTTTC
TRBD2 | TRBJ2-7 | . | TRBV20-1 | CSARLAGAVGYEQYF | TGCAGTGCCCGACTAGCGGGGGCCGTCGGGTACGAGCAGTACTTC